The 25 T cell receptor beta chains below were found in one sample sequenced in a study of blood T cells in healthy people across ages. A J-beta primer mix and a sample-barcoded 5' primer were used in a second PCR of about 7 to 12 cycles. TCRdb redid the calling of the 5' RACE reads with MiXCR, one entry per CDR3 protein. This sample has roughly 570,000 distinct CDR3 sequences, with 25% to 30% found just once. Material for sequencing was blood. The receptors derive from a woman aged 70-85 years in good health.

The J gene is TRBJ2-1, the V gene TRBV9; no firm D call. The end of the DNA aligns better with TRBJ2-7, so the J call may be wrong. Looked up from germline, CDR1 is SGDLS and CDR2 is YYNGEE. The CDR3 has 13 residues. The CDR3, as DNA: TGTGCCAGCAGCGTAGAGCCAGCGTTGGAGCAGTACTTC. This sequence encodes CASSVEPALEQYF.

V is TRBV7-9 and J is TRBJ1-2; a possible D gene is TRBD1 (6 bases). CDR3 size: 17 residues. CDR1 SEHNR and CDR2 FQNEAQ come from the germline V gene (reference sequence). V was pared by 2 bases and J by 2 bases, with 18 bases between. DNA of the CDR3: TGTGCCAGCAGCTTAAGAGATCTAAGGACAGAGAACTATGGCTACACCTTC. Protein: CASSLRDLRTENYGYTF.

In this sample, this clonotype turned up a few times. A much larger clone lies a single base off, so this may be a read error. The chain is built from TRBV9 and TRBJ2-1, with 10 bases fitting TRBD2. Germline V gene data show CDR1 as SGDLS and CDR2 as YYNGEE. The CDR3 runs to 16 residues. CDR3 in amino acids: CTSSVGSGGTYNEQFF. Here the CDR3 DNA reads TGTACCAGCAGCGTAGGTAGCGGGGGGACATACAATGAGCAGTTCTTC. The full variable domain, in which reference TRBV9 and TRBJ2-1 provide the parts outside the CDR3, is DSGVTQTPKHLITATGQRVTLRCSPRSGDLSVYWYQQSLDQGLQFLIQYYNGEERAKGNILERFSAQQFPDLHSELNLSSLELGDSALYFCTSSVGSGGTYNEQFFGPGTRLTVL.

The chain couples TRBV7-2 to TRBJ2-1, with 10 bases aligning to TRBD2. Per germline, CDR1 SGHTA and CDR2 FQGNSA. V dropped 0 bases and J dropped 6; count of bases not matched to a gene: 11. This CDR3 is built from 18 residues. The CDR3 DNA reads as TGTGCCAGCAGCTTAGCCCCCTACCTAGCGGGGGTAGGCAATGAGCAGTTCTTC. Protein product: CASSLAPYLAGVGNEQFF.

This rearrangement joins TRBV15 to TRBJ2-5; the D gene could be TRBD1 or TRBD2 (5 bases each). V was clipped by 0 bases and J by 10 bases, with 18 bases between them. CDR1 LNHNV and CDR2 YYDKDF come from the germline V gene (reference sequence). The CDR3 is 15 amino acids. This chain's CDR3 is CATSRDSDTGRDQYF. Here the CDR3 DNA reads TGTGCCACCAGCAGAGATAGTGATACAGGACGGGACCAGTACTTC.

This clonotype appeared a few times. The J gene is TRBJ1-2, the V gene TRBV5-1, with 11 bases fitting TRBD1. The CDR3 runs 15 residues. The junction had 5 bases not matched to a gene; V was cut back by 0 bases and J by 7 bases. The germline gives CDR1 SGHRS, CDR2 YFSETQ. The CDR3: CASSLDRTGGPGYTF. In DNA form, the CDR3 reads TGCGCCAGCAGCTTGGATAGGACAGGGGGCCCTGGCTACACCTTC.

This clonotype was seen a few times. This chain connects TRBV5-1 to TRBJ2-1; 10 bases map to TRBD2. The J call may be incorrect, as the DNA end agrees better with TRBJ2-5. CDR1 is SGHRS and CDR2 is YFSETQ in the germline V gene. This CDR3 has 16 amino acids. CDR3 region: CASSQTSGTTQETQYF. In DNA, the CDR3 is TGCGCCAGCAGCCAAACTAGCGGGACGACACAAGAGACCCAGTACTTC.

This clonotype was detected a few times. This CDR3 is CASSLRGGVGNEQYF. The CDR3 nucleotides read TGTGCCAGCAGCTTAAGGGGCGGGGTTGGGAACGAGCAGTACTTC. The chain recombines TRBV7-8 with TRBJ2-5, with D possibly TRBD2 on 6 matching bases. The last part of the DNA fits TRBJ2-7 better; the J call may be wrong. CDR3 size: 15 residues. Germline lookup yields CDR1 SGHVS and CDR2 FQNEAQ.

The chain links TRBV4-3 to TRBJ2-7; either TRBD1 or TRBD2 may fit D (5 bases each). CDR3 length: 15 residues. Germline values: CDR1 LGHNA, CDR2 YSLEER. The V end lost 1 base, the J end lost 3 bases, and 13 bases lay between the germline ends. Written as DNA, the CDR3 is TGCGCCAGCAGCCAAGGAGTCGGGGCTTACTACGAGCAGTACTTC. This sequence encodes CASSQGVGAYYEQYF.

This clonotype came up a few times. CDR3 coding DNA: TGCAGCGTCAAAGCGGGGGGGCCCGATGAGCAGTTCTTC. It encodes CSVKAGGPDEQFF. The rearrangement links TRBV29-1 to TRBJ2-1, with 10 bases identical to TRBD2. This CDR3 contains 13 residues. V lost 6 bases, J lost 8 bases, and 7 bases stayed unmatched. The V gene's germline CDR1 is SQVTM and CDR2 ANQGSEA.

A few counts support this clonotype. This rearrangement joins TRBV11-1 to TRBJ2-1; D could derive from TRBD1 or TRBD2 (5 bases each). The V gene's germline CDR1 is SGHAT and CDR2 FQDESV (reference sequence). Trimming cost V 6 bases and J 11 bases, with 11 bases left between them. CDR3 size: 11 residues. The CDR3 sequence: CASSFGAQQFF. As DNA, the CDR3 is TGTGCCAGCAGTTTCGGGGCCCAGCAGTTCTTC.

V gene TRBV12-3 or TRBV12-4 combines with J gene TRBJ1-1; no firm D call. This CDR3 region has 11 residues. Deletions cut 2 bases from V and 6 bases from J, with 4 bases between. The DNA for the CDR3 is TGTGCCAGCAGTTTATCCTCTGAAGCTTTCTTT. This sequence encodes CASSLSSEAFF.

This clonotype was detected only a few times. This chain links TRBV11-2 with TRBJ2-7, with unresolved D. Germline-derived CDR1 and CDR2 are SGHAT and FQNNGV. V was shortened by 1 base and J by 3 bases, with 10 bases between the two germline ends. This CDR3 is 14 amino acids long. The CDR3 sequence: CASSLGGKGYEQYF. The CDR3 region has the DNA TGTGCCAGCAGCTTAGGAGGAAAGGGCTACGAGCAGTACTTC. Filled out from reference TRBV11-2 and TRBJ2-7, the complete variable domain reads EAGVAQSPRYKIIEKRQSVAFWCNPISGHATLYWYQQILGQGPKLLIQFQNNGVVDDSQLPKDRFSAERLKGVDSTLKIQPAKLEDSAVYLCASSLGGKGYEQYFGPGTRLTVT.

This clonotype was seen a handful of times. The CDR3 loop is CASSSSYQPQHF. CDR3 DNA sequence: TGTGCCAGCAGTTCCAGTTATCAGCCCCAGCATTTT. The chain combines TRBV12-3 or TRBV12-4 with TRBJ1-5; D uncertain. Trimming took 4 bases from V and 5 from J, leaving 6 bases between them. This CDR3 is 12 amino acids long.

The V call is TRBV6-5, the J call TRBJ2-1; D possibly corresponds to TRBD1 (5 bases). The CDR3 runs 13 residues. Germline V gene sequence: CDR1 MNHEY, CDR2 SVGAGI. Trimming removed 0 bases from V and 9 bases from J, with 9 bases in between. The CDR3 DNA is TGTGCCAGCAGTTACTCGGGGCATGGTGAGCAGTTCTTC. Its protein product is CASSYSGHGEQFF.

The V and J genes are TRBV7-2 and TRBJ2-3; 8 nucleotides align to TRBD1. V was clipped by 4 bases and J by 5 bases; unmatched bases: 14. The V gene's germline CDR1 is SGHTA and CDR2 FQGNSA. The CDR3 is 17 amino acids. CDR3 nucleotides: TGTGCCAGCAGCTCTTTGGATCGGACAGGGTCGGGAGATACGCAGTATTTT. Translated: CASSSLDRTGSGDTQYF.

This sequence joins TRBV29-1 and TRBJ2-3; 8 bases are a match to TRBD2. The CDR3 has 15 residues. With 3 bases clipped from V and 8 bases from J, the junction kept 13 bases outside the gene matches. Germline V lookup: CDR1 SQVTM, CDR2 ANQGSEA. In nucleotides, the CDR3 is TGCAGCGTTGATGCTAGCGGGCTGGCGGTCGGTACGCAGTATTTT. It specifies CSVDASGLAVGTQYF.

This clonotype was seen only a few times. CDR3 coding DNA: TGCAGTGCTAGTGGGACTACCCTCCCGGACGAGCAGTACTTC. The encoded protein is CSASGTTLPDEQYF. This chain links TRBV20-1 with TRBJ2-7; 7 bases are shared with TRBD2. In germline, CDR1 is DFQATT, CDR2 SNEGSKA (reference sequence). The J segment lost 5 bases and the V segment lost 3 bases, leaving 10 bases of the junction unmatched. There are 14 residues in the CDR3.

This rearrangement joins TRBV9 to TRBJ1-6, with 8 positions matching TRBD1. The CDR3 extends over 17 amino acids. Germline V CDR1 and CDR2: SGDLS, YYNGEE. V lost 2 bases and J lost 10; bases outside the gene matches: 14. CDR3 bases: TGTGCCAGCAGCGTCGGACAGGGTGGATCCAATAGATCACCCCTCCACTTT. Residues: CASSVGQGGSNRSPLHF.

V is TRBV7-6 and J is TRBJ2-1, with no clear D. The ends were cut back, 3 bases at V and 2 bases at J, with 5 bases in the middle. The V gene's germline CDR1 is SGHVS and CDR2 FNYEAQ. This CDR3 has 13 amino acids. For the CDR3, the DNA is TGTGCCAGCAGCTTCCAGACCTACAATGAGCAGTTCTTC. Protein product: CASSFQTYNEQFF. Combining the CDR3 with reference TRBV7-6 and TRBJ2-1 gives the whole variable domain GAGVSQSPRYKVTKRGQDVALRCDPISGHVSLYWYRQALGQGPEFLTYFNYEAQQDKSGLPNDRFSAERPEGSISTLTIQRTEQRDSAMYRCASSFQTYNEQFFGPGTRLTVL.

The chain employs TRBV7-2 and TRBJ1-4; tentative D call: TRBD1 (6 bases). V shed 5 bases and J shed 7 bases, with 17 bases lying between them. CDR1 and CDR2 (germline): SGHTA, FQGNSA. This CDR3 spans 15 amino acids. DNA for the CDR3: TGTGCCAGCAGCACCGACAGGTTAAGGGCTGAAAAACTGTTTTTT. As protein: CASSTDRLRAEKLFF.

There are a few counts of this clonotype. This chain connects TRBV2 to TRBJ2-1, with D perhaps TRBD1 or TRBD2 (5 bases each). The DNA matches TRBJ2-7 better at its end, which makes the J call doubtful. The CDR3 spans 15 residues. Germline values: CDR1 SNHLY, CDR2 FYNNEI. CDR3 DNA: TGTGCCAGCAGTGAGGGATGGGGGATAACGTACGAGCAGTACTTC. Its translation is CASSEGWGITYEQYF.

The rearrangement links TRBV20-1 to TRBJ2-3; a possible D gene is TRBD1 (6 bases). The V and J ends lost 5 bases and 4 bases respectively, with 19 bases between them. Germline CDR1 and CDR2: DFQATT and SNEGSKA (reference sequence). This CDR3 contains 15 residues. The CDR3 region is CSASRDTQLPDTQYF. CDR3 DNA sequence: TGCAGTGCTTCACGGGACACCCAACTCCCAGATACGCAGTATTTT.

The J gene is TRBJ2-5, the V gene TRBV2; 11 nucleotides line up with TRBD2. The DNA end lines up better with TRBJ2-1; the J call may be wrong. This CDR3 has 16 residues. Germline CDR1 reads SNHLY; CDR2 reads FYNNEI. CDR3 protein: CASGPFSGGASNEQFF. The CDR3 nucleotides are TGTGCCAGCGGTCCATTTAGCGGGGGGGCTAGCAATGAGCAGTTCTTC.

In its sample, this clonotype was seen a few times. The chain's CDR3 is CASSSFAGITHNEQFF. CDR3 DNA: TGTGCCAGCAGCTCGTTCGCAGGGATTACTCACAATGAGCAGTTCTTC. The chain uses TRBV7-2 and TRBJ2-5, with TRBD1 as a possible D gene (5 bases). The last part of the DNA fits TRBJ2-1 better; the J call may be wrong. Germline CDR1 reads SGHTA; CDR2 reads FQGNSA. The CDR3 has 16 amino acids.